The clone carrying this T cell receptor (beta chain) was picked up a small number of times. No antigen is known for it. Each CDR3 protein is one row after TCRdb ran MiXCR on the 5' RACE reads. The sample records roughly 380,000 distinct CDR3 sequences, 25% to 30% being singletons. This specimen belongs to a study of T-cell memory formation after mild COVID-19. Findings of the study overall: Later expanders leaned CD4+, whereas clones that contracted between day 15 and 85 were balanced CD4/CD8.

Germline CDR1 and CDR2: SGHVS and FQNEAQ. CDR3 length: 18 residues. V lost 1 base to trimming and J lost 3 bases; unmatched junction nucleotides: 12. Sequencing input: PBMCs or a T cell subset sorted from them (not recorded which). This TCR was recovered from an adult woman who had mild COVID-19 (a few samples of this study predate the infection). Cell type and time point are not known. The chain carries TRBV7-8 and TRBJ1-3; TRBD1 matches at 7 bases. CDR3 residues: CASSLGGDRTGRGNTIYF. Here the CDR3 DNA reads TGTGCCAGCAGCTTAGGGGGGGATAGGACAGGACGTGGAAACACCATATATTTT.